The 6 T cell receptor beta chains reported below all come from one sample, sequenced in a study of T cell responses to AZD1222 COVID-19 vaccine. Assay used: immunoSEQ multiplex PCR; TCRdb lists only in-frame clones, some missing. The profile covers around 110,000 clones, with about 90% appearing a single time and approximately 8.2% taken by the ten largest. This specimen was peripheral blood, taken 28 days after the second AZD1222 dose. These TCRs come from an adult who received the AZD1222 COVID-19 vaccine.

V is TRBV9 and J is TRBJ1-4; 7 bases line up with TRBD1. V lost 0 bases, J lost 14 bases, and 10 bases stayed unmatched. The CDR3 runs to 14 residues. Germline V gives CDR1 SGDLS, CDR2 YYNGEE. The DNA of the CDR3 is TGTGCCAGCAGCGTAGCTACCCAGGGGGGCCAGCTGTTTTTT. Translating it yields CASSVATQGGQLFF.

The rearrangement uses TRBV6-2 or TRBV6-3 and TRBJ2-3; TRBD2 aligns across 7 bases. Germline CDR1 reads MNHEY; CDR2 reads SVGEGT. V was clipped by 5 bases and J by 4 bases; unmatched bases: 9. The length of the CDR3 is 15 residues. The CDR3 DNA reads as TGTGCCAGCAGTCCGGGGAGGGGATACTCAGATACGCAGTATTTT. This translates into CASSPGRGYSDTQYF.

This clone was found once. The chain links TRBV5-1 to TRBJ2-2, with 10 nucleotides matching TRBD2. CDR1 is SGHRS and CDR2 is YFSETQ in the germline V gene. The CDR3 consists of 17 residues. V shed 1 base, J shed 3 bases, and the junction held 6 bases outside the gene matches. CDR3 in DNA: TGCGCCAGCAGCTTGCCCGCGGGACTAGCGTACACCGGGGAGCTGTTTTTT. It yields the protein CASSLPAGLAYTGELFF.

This chain joins TRBV7-9 and TRBJ1-1, with 8 bases matching TRBD1. Germline trimming cut 0 bases from V and 11 bases from J; bases unmatched to any gene: 2. The CDR3 runs to 12 residues. From germline, CDR1 is SEHNR and CDR2 FQNEAQ (reference sequence). The CDR3 DNA follows: TGTGCCAGCAGCTTAGCCAGGGGGCTTGCTTTCTTT. Its translation: CASSLARGLAFF.

The chain joins TRBV7-2 to TRBJ2-5; 7 bases are a match to TRBD2. This CDR3 is built from 17 residues. Trimming took 5 bases from V and 2 from J; bases not matched to a gene: 14. Germline-derived CDR1 and CDR2 are SGHTA and FQGNSA. The CDR3 loop reads CASSLYVSAGEQETQYF. For the CDR3, the DNA is TGTGCCAGCAGCCTATATGTGTCGGCGGGGGAACAAGAGACCCAGTACTTC.

The J gene is TRBJ2-1, the V gene TRBV7-2; D assignment may be TRBD1 or TRBD2 (5 bases each). CDR1 is SGHTA, CDR2 FQGNSA, per germline. The CDR3 length is 14 residues. V was clipped by 5 bases and J by 6 bases, with 14 bases between them. The CDR3 spells CASSPRGGFNEQFF. CDR3 in DNA: TGTGCCAGCAGCCCTCGGGGCGGGTTCAATGAGCAGTTCTTC.